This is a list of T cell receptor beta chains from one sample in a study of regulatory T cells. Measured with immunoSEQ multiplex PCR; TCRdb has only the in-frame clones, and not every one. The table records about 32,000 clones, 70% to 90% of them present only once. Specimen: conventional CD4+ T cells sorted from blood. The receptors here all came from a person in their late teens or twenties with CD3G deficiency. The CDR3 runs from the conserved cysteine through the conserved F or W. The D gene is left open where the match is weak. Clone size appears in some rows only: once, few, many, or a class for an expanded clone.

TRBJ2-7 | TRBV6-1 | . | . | CASSLSAGQPLEQYF | TGTGCCAGCAGTCTATCTGCGGGACAGCCTCTCGAGCAGTACTTC
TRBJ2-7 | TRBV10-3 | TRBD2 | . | CATKRVAGGSYEQYF | TGTGCCACCAAAAGGGTAGCGGGAGGTAGTTACGAGCAGTACTTC
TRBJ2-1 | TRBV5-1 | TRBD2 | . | CASSGSSGGHNEQFF | TGCGCCAGCAGCGGCTCTAGCGGGGGTCACAATGAGCAGTTCTTC
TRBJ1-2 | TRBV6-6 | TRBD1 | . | CASSQQGAGYGYTF | TGTGCCAGCAGTCAGCAGGGGGCTGGGTATGGCTACACCTTC
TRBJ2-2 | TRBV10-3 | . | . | CAISESSSRNTGELFF | TGTGCCATCAGTGAGTCTAGCTCCCGGAACACCGGGGAGCTGTTTTTT
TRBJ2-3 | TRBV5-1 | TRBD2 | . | CASSDRTSGTTDTQYF | TGCGCCAGCAGCGACCGGACTAGCGGGACGACAGATACGCAGTATTTT
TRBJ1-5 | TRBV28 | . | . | CASSAFRRQPQHF | TGTGCCAGCAGTGCCTTTCGACGGCAGCCCCAGCATTTT
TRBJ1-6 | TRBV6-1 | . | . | CASSEAGRFSPLHF | TGTGCCAGCAGTGAAGCCGGACGGTTTTCACCCCTCCACTTT
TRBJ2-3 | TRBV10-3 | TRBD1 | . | CATTGGFGDTQYF | TGTGCCACCACAGGGGGCTTTGGTGATACGCAGTATTTT
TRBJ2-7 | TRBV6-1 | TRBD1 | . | CASRNPGTGGYEQYF | TGTGCCAGCAGAAACCCCGGGACAGGGGGCTACGAGCAGTACTTC
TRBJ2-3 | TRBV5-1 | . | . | CASSLGRTTDTQYF | TGCGCCAGCAGCTTGGGGAGGACTACAGATACGCAGTATTTT
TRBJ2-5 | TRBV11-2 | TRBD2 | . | CASSPTGTSGETQYF | TGTGCCAGCAGCCCGACCGGGACTAGCGGAGAGACCCAGTACTTC
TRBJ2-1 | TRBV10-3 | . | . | CAISGGGYEQFF | TGTGCCATCAGTGGAGGTGGTTATGAGCAGTTCTTC
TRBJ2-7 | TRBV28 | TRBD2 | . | CASSFKVLAGEQYF | TGTGCCAGCAGTTTTAAGGTACTAGCGGGGGAGCAGTACTTC
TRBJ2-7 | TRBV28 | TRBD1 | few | CASSHPGQGTPSPEQYF | TGTGCCAGCAGTCACCCGGGACAGGGAACCCCTTCCCCCGAGCAGTACTTC
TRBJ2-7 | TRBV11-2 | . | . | CASSLGGTREQYF | TGTGCCAGCAGCTTAGGAGGGACGCGCGAGCAGTACTTC
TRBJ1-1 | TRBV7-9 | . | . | CASSLQGNTEAFF | TGTGCCAGCAGCTTACAGGGGAACACTGAAGCTTTCTTT
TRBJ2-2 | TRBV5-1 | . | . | CASSPMGGGELFF | TGCGCCAGCAGCCCGATGGGTGGCGGGGAGCTGTTTTTT
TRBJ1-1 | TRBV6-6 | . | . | CASRANMNTEAFF | TGTGCCAGCAGAGCTAACATGAACACTGAAGCTTTCTTT
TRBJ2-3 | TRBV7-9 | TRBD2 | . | CASSLTSAYTDTQYF | TGTGCCAGCAGCTTGACTAGCGCTTACACAGATACGCAGTATTTT
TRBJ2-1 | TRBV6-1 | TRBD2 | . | CASGTSGAPGYEQFF | TGTGCCAGCGGGACTAGCGGGGCCCCGGGCTATGAGCAGTTCTTC
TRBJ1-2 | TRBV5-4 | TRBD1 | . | CASSLETGEGYTF | TGTGCCAGCAGCTTAGAGACAGGGGAAGGCTACACCTTC
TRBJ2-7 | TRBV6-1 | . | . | CATNEAGQFVEYF | TGTGCCACCAATGAAGCAGGGCAATTCGTGGAGTACTTC
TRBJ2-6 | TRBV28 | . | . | CASSSPGGANVLTF | TGTGCCAGCAGTTCCCCTGGTGGGGCCAACGTCCTGACTTTC
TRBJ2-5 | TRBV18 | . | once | CASSPGRGSKETQYF | TGTGCCAGCTCACCAGGGAGGGGGAGTAAAGAGACCCAGTACTTC
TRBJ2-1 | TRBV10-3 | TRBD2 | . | CAIRSGGAGKEQFF | TGTGCCATCAGGAGCGGGGGGGCAGGGAAAGAGCAGTTCTTC
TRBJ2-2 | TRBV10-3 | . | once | CATSGTPTGELFF | TGTGCCACCTCCGGGACACCCACCGGGGAGCTGTTTTTT
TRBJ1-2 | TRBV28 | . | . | CASSYGGGNYGYTF | TGTGCCAGCAGTTATGGCGGCGGTAACTATGGCTACACCTTC
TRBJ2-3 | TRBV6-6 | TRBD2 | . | CASSPGTSGRADTQYF | TGTGCCAGCAGTCCAGGGACTAGCGGGAGGGCAGATACGCAGTATTTT
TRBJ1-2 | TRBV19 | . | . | CASSFGPGGYTF | TGTGCCAGTAGCTTCGGCCCGGGGGGCTACACCTTC
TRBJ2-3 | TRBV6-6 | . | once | CASRRGGYSDTQYF | TGTGCCAGCAGGAGAGGAGGATACTCGGATACGCAGTATTTT
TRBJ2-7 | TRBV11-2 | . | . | CASSFSNFGYEQYF | TGTGCCAGCAGCTTCTCCAACTTTGGGTACGAGCAGTACTTC
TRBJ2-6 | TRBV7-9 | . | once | CASSLADSLNVLTF | TGTGCCAGCAGCTTAGCGGACAGCCTCAACGTCCTGACTTTC
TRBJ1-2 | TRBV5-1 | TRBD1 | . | CASRPGTGLAGYTF | TGCGCCAGCAGGCCTGGGACAGGGCTAGCTGGCTACACCTTC
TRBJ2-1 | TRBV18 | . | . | CASSLGAGFGEQFF | TGTGCCAGCTCCCTTGGAGCAGGGTTTGGTGAGCAGTTCTTC
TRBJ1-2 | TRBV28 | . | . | CASSLGGSLRYGYTF | TGTGCCAGCAGTTTAGGGGGGAGTCTGCGCTATGGCTACACCTTC
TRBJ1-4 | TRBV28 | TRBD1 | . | CASWDRGSEKLFF | TGTGCCAGTTGGGACAGGGGGTCGGAAAAACTGTTTTTT
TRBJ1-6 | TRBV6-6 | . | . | CASSYQTNSPLHF | TGTGCCAGCAGTTATCAGACGAATTCACCCCTCCACTTT
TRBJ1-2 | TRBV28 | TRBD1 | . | CASSSTTGTAITF | TGTGCCAGCAGTTCCACGACAGGGACTGCGATCACCTTC
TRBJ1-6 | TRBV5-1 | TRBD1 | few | CASRLTGANSPLHF | TGCGCCAGCAGATTGACAGGGGCCAATTCACCCCTCCACTTT
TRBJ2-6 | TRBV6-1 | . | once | CASSKGRQSSGANVLTF | TGTGCCAGCAGTAAAGGACGGCAGAGCTCTGGGGCCAACGTCCTGACTTTC
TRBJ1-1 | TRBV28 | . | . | CASSSRRSEAFF | TGTGCCAGCAGTTCTCGACGGAGTGAAGCTTTCTTT
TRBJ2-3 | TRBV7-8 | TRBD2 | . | CASSPGGGGASTDTQYF | TGTGCCAGCAGCCCTGGTGGCGGGGGGGCTAGCACAGATACGCAGTATTTT
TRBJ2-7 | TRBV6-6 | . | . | CASSYGTISYEQYF | TGTGCCAGCAGTTACGGGACCATCTCCTACGAGCAGTACTTC
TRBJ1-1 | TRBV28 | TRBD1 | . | CASSISKHRGGNTEAFF | TGTGCCAGCAGCATTTCTAAACACAGGGGGGGAAACACTGAAGCTTTCTTT
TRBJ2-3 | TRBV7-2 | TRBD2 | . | CASSLDPSGPPHF | TGTGCCAGCAGCTTAGATCCTAGCGGGCCCCCGCATTTT
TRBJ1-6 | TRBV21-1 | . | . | CASSKGDRVRGSYNSPLHF | TGTGCCAGCAGCAAAGGGGACAGGGTGAGAGGGTCCTATAATTCACCCCTCCACTTT
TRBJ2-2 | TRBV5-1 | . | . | CASSLAKTGELFF | TGCGCCAGCAGCTTGGCCAAGACCGGGGAGCTGTTTTTT
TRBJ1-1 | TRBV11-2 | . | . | CASSLTDVDTEAFF | TGTGCCAGCAGCTTAACCGACGTGGACACTGAAGCTTTCTTT
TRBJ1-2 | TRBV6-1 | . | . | CAGQTANYGYTF | TGTGCCGGCCAGACAGCTAACTATGGCTACACCTTC